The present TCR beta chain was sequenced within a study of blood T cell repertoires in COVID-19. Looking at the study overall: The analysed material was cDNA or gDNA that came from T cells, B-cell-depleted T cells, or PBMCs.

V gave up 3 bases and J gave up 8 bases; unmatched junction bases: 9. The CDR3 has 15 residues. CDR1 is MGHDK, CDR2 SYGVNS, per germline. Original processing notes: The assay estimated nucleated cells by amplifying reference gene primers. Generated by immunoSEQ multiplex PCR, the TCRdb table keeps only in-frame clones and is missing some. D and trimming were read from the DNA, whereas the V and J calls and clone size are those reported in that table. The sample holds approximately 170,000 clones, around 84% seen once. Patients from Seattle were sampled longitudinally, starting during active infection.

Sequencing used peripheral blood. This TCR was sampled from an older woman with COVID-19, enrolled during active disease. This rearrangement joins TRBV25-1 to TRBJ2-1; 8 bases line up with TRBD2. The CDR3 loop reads CASSDPLAGKDEQFF. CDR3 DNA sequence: TGTGCCAGCAGTGATCCTTTAGCGGGAAAGGATGAGCAGTTCTTC.